This paragraph covers one T cell receptor (beta chain) sequence. Random hexamers were used to reverse transcribe about 0.5 to 1 ug of RNA. The authors amplified TCR beta CDR3 across 54 Vbeta and 13 Jbeta using immunoSEQ multiplex PCR. MiXCR was run by TCRdb on the immunoSEQ multiplex PCR reads, yielding one entry per CDR3 protein. The data contain around 100,000 distinct CDR3 sequences, 95% of them singletons. Sequencing of TCR beta was carried out in blood CD8+ and CD4+ T cells. Patients with Susac syndrome showed fulfilment of recently defined diagnostic criteria for definite or probable disease. Trimming cost V 7 bases and J 4 bases; bases outside gene matches: 10. The germline gives CDR1 KGHDR, CDR2 SFDVKD. The CDR3 totals 16 residues. This record comes from a study of CD8 T cells in Susac syndrome.

Sequencing input: CD8+ T cells from PBMCs. The origin of this receptor is a human donor with Susac syndrome. The gene calls are TRBV24-1 and TRBJ2-3; 10 nucleotides align to TRBD2. CDR3 nucleotide sequence: TGTGCCACCAGCCCAGGGGGACTAGCGCGGGCAGATACGCAGTATTTT. Residues: CATSPGGLARADTQYF.